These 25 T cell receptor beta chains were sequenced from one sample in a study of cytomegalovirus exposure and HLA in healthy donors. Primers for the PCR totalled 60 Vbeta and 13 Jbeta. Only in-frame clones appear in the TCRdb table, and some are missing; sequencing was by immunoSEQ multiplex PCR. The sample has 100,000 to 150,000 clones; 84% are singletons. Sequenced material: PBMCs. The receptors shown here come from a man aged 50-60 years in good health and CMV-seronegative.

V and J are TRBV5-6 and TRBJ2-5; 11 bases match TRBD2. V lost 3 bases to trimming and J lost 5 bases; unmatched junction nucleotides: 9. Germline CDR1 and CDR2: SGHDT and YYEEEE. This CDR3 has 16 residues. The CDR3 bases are TGTGCCAGCAGCTGGACAGGGACTAGCGGAGTGGAGACCCAGTACTTC. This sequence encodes CASSWTGTSGVETQYF.

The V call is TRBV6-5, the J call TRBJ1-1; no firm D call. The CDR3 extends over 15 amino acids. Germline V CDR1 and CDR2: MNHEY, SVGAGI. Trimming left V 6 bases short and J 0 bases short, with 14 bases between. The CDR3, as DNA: TGTGCCAGCAGCCCCAGGCCCTCATTGAACACTGAAGCTTTCTTT. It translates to CASSPRPSLNTEAFF.

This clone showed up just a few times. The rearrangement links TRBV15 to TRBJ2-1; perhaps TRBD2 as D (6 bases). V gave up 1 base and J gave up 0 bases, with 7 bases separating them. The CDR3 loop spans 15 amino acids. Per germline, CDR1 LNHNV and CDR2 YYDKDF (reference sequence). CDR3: CATSRAGVSYNEQFF. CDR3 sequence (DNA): TGTGCCACCAGCAGAGCGGGAGTCTCCTACAATGAGCAGTTCTTC. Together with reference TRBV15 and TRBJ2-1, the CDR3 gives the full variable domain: DAMVIQNPRYQVTQFGKPVTLSCSQTLNHNVMYWYQQKSSQAPKLLFHYYDKDFNNEADTPDNFQSRRPNTSFCFLDIRSPGLGDTAMYLCATSRAGVSYNEQFFGPGTRLTVL.

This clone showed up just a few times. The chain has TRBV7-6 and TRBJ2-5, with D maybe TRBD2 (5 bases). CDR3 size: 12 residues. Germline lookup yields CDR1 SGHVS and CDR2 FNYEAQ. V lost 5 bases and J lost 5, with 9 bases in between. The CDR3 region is CASSPRRETQYF. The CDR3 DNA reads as TGTGCCAGCAGCCCTAGGAGGGAGACCCAGTACTTC.

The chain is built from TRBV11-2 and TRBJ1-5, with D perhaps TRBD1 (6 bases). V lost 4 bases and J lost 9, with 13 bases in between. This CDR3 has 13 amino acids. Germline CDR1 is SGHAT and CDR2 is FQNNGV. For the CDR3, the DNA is TGTGCCAGCAGCTCGACAGGTAGCTGGCCCCAGCATTTT. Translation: CASSSTGSWPQHF.

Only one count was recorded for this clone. In DNA form, the CDR3 reads TGCGCCAGCAGTTACAATCAGCCCCAGCATTTT. The encoded protein is CASSYNQPQHF. V gene TRBV10-1 combines with J gene TRBJ1-5; D gene ambiguous. This CDR3 has 11 amino acids. Between the trimmed V and J ends, which lost 5 bases and 3 bases, there was a span of 2 bases. Per germline, CDR1 WNHNN and CDR2 SYGVQD (reference sequence).

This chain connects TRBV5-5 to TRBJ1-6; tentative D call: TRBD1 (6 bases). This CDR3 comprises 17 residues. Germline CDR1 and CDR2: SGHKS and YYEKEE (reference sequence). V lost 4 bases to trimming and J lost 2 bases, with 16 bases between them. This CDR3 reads CASSPWGRVPYNSPLHF. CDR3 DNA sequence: TGTGCCAGCAGCCCATGGGGGCGAGTTCCCTATAATTCACCCCTCCACTTT.

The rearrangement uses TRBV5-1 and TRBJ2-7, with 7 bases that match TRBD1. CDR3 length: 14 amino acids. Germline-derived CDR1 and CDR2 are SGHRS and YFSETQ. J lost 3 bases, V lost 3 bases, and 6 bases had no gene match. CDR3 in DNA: TGCGCCAGCAGCTCAGGGACAGCCATCTACGAGCAGTACTTC. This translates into CASSSGTAIYEQYF.

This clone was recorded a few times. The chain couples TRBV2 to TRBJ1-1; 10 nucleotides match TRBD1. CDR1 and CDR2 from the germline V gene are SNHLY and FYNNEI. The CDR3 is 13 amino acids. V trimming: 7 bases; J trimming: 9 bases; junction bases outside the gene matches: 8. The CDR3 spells CASKFQTGGQAFF. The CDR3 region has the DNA TGTGCCAGCAAGTTTCAGACAGGGGGCCAAGCTTTCTTT. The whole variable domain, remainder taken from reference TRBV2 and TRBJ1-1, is EPEVTQTPSHQVTQMGQEVILRCVPISNHLYFYWYRQILGQKVEFLVSFYNNEISEKSEIFDDQFSVERPDGSNFTLKIRSTKLEDSAMYFCASKFQTGGQAFFGQGTRLTVV.

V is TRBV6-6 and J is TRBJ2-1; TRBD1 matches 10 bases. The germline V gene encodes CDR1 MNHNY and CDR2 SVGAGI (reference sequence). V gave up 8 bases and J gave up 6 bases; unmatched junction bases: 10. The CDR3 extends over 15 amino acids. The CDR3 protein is CASGSRDRGFNEQFF. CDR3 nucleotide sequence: TGTGCCAGCGGTTCTCGGGACAGGGGTTTCAATGAGCAGTTCTTC.

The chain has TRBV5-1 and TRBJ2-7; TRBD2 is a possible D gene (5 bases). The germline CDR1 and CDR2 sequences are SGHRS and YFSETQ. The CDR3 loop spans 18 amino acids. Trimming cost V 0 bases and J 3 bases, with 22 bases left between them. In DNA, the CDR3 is TGCGCCAGCAGCTTGGGGATTATGTGGGGAGAAACAGACTACGAGCAGTACTTC. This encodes CASSLGIMWGETDYEQYF.

This chain's CDR3 is CASSVGLSLYSTDEQYF. CDR3 nucleotide sequence: TGTGCCAGCAGCGTAGGCCTTAGTTTATATTCTACGGACGAGCAGTACTTC. This chain uses TRBV9 with TRBJ2-7; D is ambiguous. The CDR3 consists of 17 residues. CDR1 and CDR2 (germline): SGDLS, YYNGEE. V lost 0 bases, J lost 5 bases, and 21 bases lay in between.

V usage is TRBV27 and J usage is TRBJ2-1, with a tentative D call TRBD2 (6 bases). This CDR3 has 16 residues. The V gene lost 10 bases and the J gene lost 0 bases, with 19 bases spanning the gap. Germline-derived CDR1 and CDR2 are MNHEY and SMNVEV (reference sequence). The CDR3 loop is CATGGRGSSSYNEQFF. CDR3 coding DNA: TGTGCCACCGGAGGGCGAGGGAGTAGCTCCTACAATGAGCAGTTCTTC.

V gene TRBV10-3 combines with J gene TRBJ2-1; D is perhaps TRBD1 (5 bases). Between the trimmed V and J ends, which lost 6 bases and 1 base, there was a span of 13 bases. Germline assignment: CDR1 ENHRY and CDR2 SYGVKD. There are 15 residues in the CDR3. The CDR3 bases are TGTGCCATCAGACCCACAGGTGGTTCCTACAATGAGCAGTTCTTC. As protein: CAIRPTGGSYNEQFF.

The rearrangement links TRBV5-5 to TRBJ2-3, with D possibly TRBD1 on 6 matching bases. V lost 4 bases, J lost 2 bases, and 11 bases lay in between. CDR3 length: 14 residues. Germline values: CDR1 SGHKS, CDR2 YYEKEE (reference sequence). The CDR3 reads CASSLGHHTDTQYF. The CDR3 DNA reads TGTGCCAGCAGCCTGGGACACCACACAGATACGCAGTATTTT.

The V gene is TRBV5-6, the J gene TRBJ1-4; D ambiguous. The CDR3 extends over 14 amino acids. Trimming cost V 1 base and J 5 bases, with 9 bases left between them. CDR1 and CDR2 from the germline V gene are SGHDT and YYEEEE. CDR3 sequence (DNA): TGTGCCAGCAGCTTGTTGTCCAAAAATGAAAAACTGTTTTTT. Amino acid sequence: CASSLLSKNEKLFF.

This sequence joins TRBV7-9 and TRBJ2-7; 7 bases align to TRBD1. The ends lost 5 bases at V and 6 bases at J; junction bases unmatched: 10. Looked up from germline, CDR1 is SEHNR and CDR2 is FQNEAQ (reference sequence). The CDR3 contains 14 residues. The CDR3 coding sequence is TGTGCCAGCAGCCCAAGGGACAGAACAGGCGAGCAGTACTTC. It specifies CASSPRDRTGEQYF. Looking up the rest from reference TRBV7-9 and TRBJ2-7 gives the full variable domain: DTGVSQNPRHKITKRGQNVTFRCDPISEHNRLYWYRQTLGQGPEFLTYFQNEAQLEKSRLLSDRFSAERPKGSFSTLEIQRTEQGDSAMYLCASSPRDRTGEQYFGPGTRLTVT.

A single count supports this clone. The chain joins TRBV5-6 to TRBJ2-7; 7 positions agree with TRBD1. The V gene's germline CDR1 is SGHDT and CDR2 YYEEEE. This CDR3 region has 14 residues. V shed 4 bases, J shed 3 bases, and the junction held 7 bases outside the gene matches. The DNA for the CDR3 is TGTGCCAGCAGCGTAAGGGGGCGCCTCTACGAGCAGTACTTC. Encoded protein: CASSVRGRLYEQYF.

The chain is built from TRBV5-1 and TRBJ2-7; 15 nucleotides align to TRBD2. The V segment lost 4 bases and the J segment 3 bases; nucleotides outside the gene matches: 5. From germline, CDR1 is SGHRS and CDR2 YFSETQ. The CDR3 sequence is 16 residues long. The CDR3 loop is CASSPGLAGGYYEQYF. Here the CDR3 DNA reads TGCGCCAGCAGCCCGGGACTAGCGGGGGGATACTACGAGCAGTACTTC.

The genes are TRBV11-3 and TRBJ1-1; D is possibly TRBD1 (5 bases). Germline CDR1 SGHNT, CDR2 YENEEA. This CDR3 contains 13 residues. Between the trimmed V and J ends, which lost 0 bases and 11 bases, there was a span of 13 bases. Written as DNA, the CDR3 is TGTGCCAGCAGCTTAGATCATCAGGGCGACGCTTTCTTT. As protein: CASSLDHQGDAFF.

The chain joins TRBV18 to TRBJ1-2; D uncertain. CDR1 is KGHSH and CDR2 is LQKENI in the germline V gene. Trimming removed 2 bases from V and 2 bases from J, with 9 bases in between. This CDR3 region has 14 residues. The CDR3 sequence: CASSPTVRNYGYTF. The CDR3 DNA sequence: TGTGCCAGCTCACCAACAGTTCGAAACTATGGCTACACCTTC.

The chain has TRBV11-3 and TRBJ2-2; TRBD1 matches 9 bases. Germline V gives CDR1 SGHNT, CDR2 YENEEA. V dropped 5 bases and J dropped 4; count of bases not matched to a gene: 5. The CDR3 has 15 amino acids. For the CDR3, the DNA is TGTGCCAGCAGCGAGGGACAGGGAAGCACCGGGGAGCTGTTTTTT. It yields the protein CASSEGQGSTGELFF.

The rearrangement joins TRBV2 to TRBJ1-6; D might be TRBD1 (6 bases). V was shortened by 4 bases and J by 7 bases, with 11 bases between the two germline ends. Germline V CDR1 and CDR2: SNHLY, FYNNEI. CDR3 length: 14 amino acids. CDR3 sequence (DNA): TGTGCCAGCAGTGGGGGGACAAAGAATTCACCCCTCCACTTT. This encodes CASSGGTKNSPLHF.

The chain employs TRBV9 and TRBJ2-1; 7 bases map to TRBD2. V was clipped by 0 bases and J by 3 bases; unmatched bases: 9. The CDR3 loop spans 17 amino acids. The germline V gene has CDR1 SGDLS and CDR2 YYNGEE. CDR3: CASSVGAGGGHYNEQFF. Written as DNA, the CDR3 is TGTGCCAGCAGCGTAGGGGCCGGGGGAGGGCACTACAATGAGCAGTTCTTC.

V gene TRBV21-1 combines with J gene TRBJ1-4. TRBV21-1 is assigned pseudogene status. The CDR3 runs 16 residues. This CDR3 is CASCRAGVATNEKLFF. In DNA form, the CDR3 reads TGTGCCAGTTGCCGAGCGGGGGTTGCAACTAATGAAAAACTGTTTTTT.